This T cell receptor (beta chain) was captured in a study of blood T cell repertoires in COVID-19. Study-wide background: Specimens from acute and convalescent COVID-19 originated in the United States, Italy and Spain.

How the authors handled the data: It was from reference gene primer amplification that nucleated cell counts were estimated. Only in-frame clones appear in the TCRdb table, and some are missing; sequencing was by immunoSEQ multiplex PCR. D and trimming come from the DNA, and the V and J calls and clone size come from that table. The sample contains some 55,000 clones, approximately 89% of which appear only once. CDR1 is LNHDA, CDR2 SQIVND, per germline (reference sequence). CDR3 size: 17 residues. V lost 4 bases, J lost 1 base, and 9 bases stayed unmatched. This receptor was obtained from a man between 60 and 75 years old with acute or convalescent COVID-19. The chain links TRBV19 to TRBJ1-5; the match to TRBD1 covers 8 bases. Sequenced material: peripheral blood. CDR3 nucleotides: TGTGCCAGTAGTACAACGTCAGGGGGCGGGAGCAATCAGCCCCAGCATTTT. This codes for CASSTTSGGGSNQPQHF.